This TCR beta chain was captured by sequencing in a study of early T cells in non-severe SARS-CoV-2 infection. The wider study: It was bulk RNA from unsorted whole blood that was sequenced, and the chains were unpaired.

Each single cDNA molecule received a unique molecular identifier. Using its own MiXCR run on the 5' RACE reads, TCRdb lists one record per CDR3 protein. The data contain 74,000 or so distinct CDR3 sequences, around a tenth of them singletons. Study observations and caveats: Sequences matched to VDJdb favored anti-spike CD8 responses, while private and CD4 specificities were missed.

The CDR3 totals 15 residues. Germline V lookup: CDR1 DFQATT, CDR2 SNEGSKA (reference sequence). V lost 5 bases and J 1 base, leaving 18 bases between the germline ends. This clonotype was observed many times. As yet, its antigen is unknown. This rearrangement joins TRBV20-1 to TRBJ2-7; a weak D match, TRBD2 (5 bases). The sample consisted of whole blood. The receptor comes from an adult who was a healthcare worker with PCR-confirmed SARS-CoV-2 infection or an uninfected control (not recorded which). The CDR3 DNA sequence: TGCAGTGCTCTAATATCGGGATCCCCATCCTACGAGCAGTACTTC. Amino acids: CSALISGSPSYEQYF.